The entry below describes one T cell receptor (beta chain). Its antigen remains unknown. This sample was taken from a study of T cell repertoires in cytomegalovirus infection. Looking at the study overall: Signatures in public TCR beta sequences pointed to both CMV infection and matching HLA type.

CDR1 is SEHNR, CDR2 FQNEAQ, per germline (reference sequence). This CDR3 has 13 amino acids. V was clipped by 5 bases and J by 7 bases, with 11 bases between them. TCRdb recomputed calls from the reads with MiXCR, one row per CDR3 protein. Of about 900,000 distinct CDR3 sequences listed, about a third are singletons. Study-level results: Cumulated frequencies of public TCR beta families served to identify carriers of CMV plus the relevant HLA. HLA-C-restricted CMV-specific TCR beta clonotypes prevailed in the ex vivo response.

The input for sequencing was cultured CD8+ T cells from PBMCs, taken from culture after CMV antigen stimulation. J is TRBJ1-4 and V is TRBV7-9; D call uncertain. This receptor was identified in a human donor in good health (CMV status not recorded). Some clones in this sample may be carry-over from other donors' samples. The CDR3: CASSPEIREKLFF. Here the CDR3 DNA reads TGTGCCAGCAGCCCAGAGATTCGTGAAAAACTGTTTTTT.